This T cell receptor (beta chain) was obtained from a study of blood T cells in healthy people across ages. The wider study: About one barcoded beta molecule per two T cells was captured by template switching. General study points: Fewer expanded clones and more diversity marked long-lived versus aged donors. The unsorted PBMCs prevented any conclusive comparison of naive versus antigen-experienced cells.

The V gene's germline CDR1 is MGHRA and CDR2 YSYEKL. This CDR3 comprises 17 residues. The ends lost 0 bases at V and 4 bases at J; junction bases unmatched: 10. There are a few counts of this clonotype. What it binds is unknown. A second roughly 6 to 11 cycle PCR used barcoded and J-beta primers. TCRdb itself ran the 5' RACE reads through MiXCR, one entry per CDR3 protein. The sample contains fewer than 2 million distinct CDR3 sequences, roughly two fifths of which appear only once. The sequence derives from a human donor in good health. Sequences were obtained from blood. The chain links TRBV4-1 to TRBJ2-3; 7 bases are a match to TRBD1. The CDR3 spells CASSQDVAGGIADTQYF. CDR3 in DNA: TGCGCCAGCAGCCAAGATGTGGCAGGGGGTATTGCAGATACGCAGTATTTT.